This T cell receptor (beta chain) was found in a study of graft-versus-host responses after intestinal transplantation. Study overall: Once they had received anti-thymocyte globulin induction, all recipients took tacrolimus and steroids for three to four years. General study points: Present in recipient marrow, GvH clones included some that appeared first in ileum or blood.

Germline V gene sequence: CDR1 MGHDK, CDR2 SYGVNS. There are 14 residues in the CDR3. V trimming: 4 bases; J trimming: 0 bases; junction bases outside the gene matches: 2. Sequencing was performed with immunoSEQ multiplex PCR; in TCRdb, only in-frame clones are kept and a portion is missing. Of 90,000 to 120,000 clones listed, roughly 89% are singletons. Concerning this clone: Its antigen remains unknown.

The sequences come from unstimulated CD4+ T cells sorted from spleen or lymph node cells, collected before transplant. V and J are TRBV25-1 and TRBJ2-7; 8 nucleotides line up with TRBD1. The receptor was isolated from a human donor who was the organ donor for an intestinal transplant. CDR3 DNA: TGTGCCAGCAGTGGAGGACAGGGCTCCTACGAGCAGTACTTC. It specifies CASSGGQGSYEQYF.